Given below is one T cell receptor beta chain in context. Its target is not known. This entry belongs to a study of cytomegalovirus exposure and HLA in healthy donors. Notes on the study in general: Previous analysis showed most TCR beta V segments were productive about 87% or about 30% of the time. The study found most TCR sequences rare, yet found some public TCRs in many donors. Reportedly, TCR beta sequences accurately predicted HLA-A and HLA-B alleles in most subjects.

The PCR made use of 60 Vbeta and 13 Jbeta primers. TCRdb's table, derived via immunoSEQ multiplex PCR, lists solely in-frame clones and lacks some. The repertoire has 100,000 to 150,000 clones, about 82% of them found once; the top ten carry over 1%. The TCR sequence derives from a boy aged 5-17 years in good health and CMV-seronegative. Material: PBMCs.

CDR3 nucleotide sequence: TGTGCCAGCAGTCTCGATAGCGGGAGGGTCAACGAGCAGTACTTC. Its translation: CASSLDSGRVNEQYF. V is TRBV6-5 and J is TRBJ2-5; TRBD2 aligns across 11 bases. With the DNA end fitting TRBJ2-7 better, the J assignment may be wrong. The CDR3 consists of 15 residues. Per germline, CDR1 MNHEY and CDR2 SVGAGI.